The 29 T cell receptor beta chains in this list originate from one sample, sequenced in a study of blood T cell repertoires in COVID-19. Sequencing used immunoSEQ multiplex PCR; TCRdb keeps in-frame clones, though not all of them. The table lists about 220,000 clones, 80% of them singletons. Specimen: peripheral blood. These receptors came from a human donor in a cohort sampled during active COVID-19.

This clone was seen a handful of times. This sequence joins TRBV10-3 and TRBJ1-5, with a possible D match to TRBD1 (5 bases). The V and J ends lost 3 bases and 6 bases respectively, with 18 bases between them. Germline CDR1 ENHRY, CDR2 SYGVKD. CDR3 length: 16 amino acids. The CDR3 loop reads CAISETRREGAQPQHF. In DNA form, the CDR3 reads TGTGCCATCAGTGAAACGAGAAGGGAAGGGGCTCAGCCCCAGCATTTT.

The gene calls are TRBV18 and TRBJ2-2, with D tentatively TRBD2 (6 bases). The germline CDR1 and CDR2 sequences are KGHSH and LQKENI. The CDR3 runs 15 residues. Between the trimmed V and J ends, which lost 2 bases and 4 bases, there was a span of 11 bases. The CDR3 loop is CASSPTGSGTGELFF. CDR3 DNA sequence: TGTGCCAGCTCACCAACCGGGAGCGGCACCGGGGAGCTGTTTTTT.

This clone was counted a few times. The chain uses TRBV11-2 and TRBJ1-6; no clear D. CDR1 is SGHAT and CDR2 is FQNNGV in the germline V gene. Trimming removed 7 bases from V and 3 bases from J, with 13 bases in between. The CDR3 has 15 residues. CDR3 region: CASTTWEGYNSPLHF. The CDR3 bases are TGTGCCAGCACCACGTGGGAGGGCTATAATTCACCCCTCCACTTT.

This chain links TRBV5-1 with TRBJ1-3; 8 nucleotides match TRBD1. From germline, CDR1 is SGHRS and CDR2 YFSETQ. The CDR3 sequence is 13 residues long. With V trimmed by 4 bases and J by 7 bases, 4 bases remained unmatched. The CDR3 reads CASSPTGENTIYF. The DNA for the CDR3 is TGCGCCAGCAGCCCGACAGGGGAGAACACCATATATTTT.

Here the CDR3 DNA reads TGTGCCAGCAGTTCCGAAGGGCAGGGAAACGCCCAAGAGACCCAGTACTTC. This sequence encodes CASSSEGQGNAQETQYF. The chain is built from TRBV25-1 and TRBJ2-5; TRBD1 is a possible D gene (5 bases). This CDR3 is 17 amino acids long. The V gene's germline CDR1 is MGHDK and CDR2 SYGVNS. V was pared by 5 bases and J by 1 base, with 20 bases between.

This clone was detected once. This chain joins TRBV19 and TRBJ1-1, with D perhaps matching TRBD1 (5 bases). The ends were cut back, 5 bases at V and 5 bases at J, with 9 bases in the middle. The germline V gene has CDR1 LNHDA and CDR2 SQIVND (reference sequence). The CDR3 has 12 amino acids. Here the CDR3 reads CASSLRETEAFF. CDR3 nucleotides: TGTGCCAGTAGTCTCAGGGAAACTGAAGCTTTCTTT. The complete variable domain, with remaining parts taken from reference TRBV19 and TRBJ1-1, reads DGGITQSPKYLFRKEGQNVTLSCEQNLNHDAMYWYRQDPGQGLRLIYYSQIVNDFQKGDIAEGYSVSREKKESFPLTVTSAQKNPTAFYLCASSLRETEAFFGQGTRLTVV.

The chain recombines TRBV18 with TRBJ1-3, with 7 bases matching TRBD1. Trimming at V came to 6 bases and at J to 0 bases, leaving 11 bases not matched to a gene. The germline V gene encodes CDR1 KGHSH and CDR2 LQKENI. The CDR3 length is 17 residues. The CDR3 coding sequence is TGTGCCAGCTCCCCCTCCGAGGGACAGATCTCTGGAAACACCATATATTTT. It codes for CASSPSEGQISGNTIYF.

This chain connects TRBV30 to TRBJ1-5; D is ambiguous. The CDR3 totals 13 residues. The germline gives CDR1 GTSNPN, CDR2 SVGIG (reference sequence). Trimming left V 2 bases short and J 3 bases short, with 8 bases between. CDR3 region: CAWSRGINQPQHF. The CDR3 nucleotides read TGTGCCTGGAGTAGAGGGATCAATCAGCCCCAGCATTTT.

The chain has TRBV6-6 and TRBJ2-7; tentatively, D is TRBD2 (6 bases). The CDR3 totals 15 residues. With 2 bases removed from V and 7 bases from J, the gap between germline ends came to 18 bases. CDR1 is MNHNY, CDR2 SVGAGI, per germline (reference sequence). CDR3 region: CASSYGAGLTTEQYF. CDR3 coding DNA: TGTGCCAGCAGTTACGGAGCGGGCCTGACGACAGAGCAGTACTTC.

The chain recombines TRBV27 with TRBJ1-5; D gene uncertain. Trimming pared 5 bases from V and 0 bases from J, leaving 14 bases between. CDR1 is MNHEY and CDR2 is SMNVEV in the germline V gene (reference sequence). This CDR3 region has 16 residues. DNA of the CDR3: TGTGCCAGCAGTCCTCGGGGAGGATATAGCAATCAGCCCCAGCATTTT. Translation gives CASSPRGGYSNQPQHF.

The CDR3 sequence: CASSPDPPGTSYEQYF. The CDR3 nucleotides are TGTGCCAGCAGCCCCGACCCGCCGGGGACAAGCTACGAGCAGTACTTC. The gene calls are TRBV7-8 and TRBJ2-7; D perhaps matches TRBD1 (6 bases). CDR3 size: 16 residues. V was shortened by 5 bases and J by 3 bases, with 20 bases between the two germline ends. From germline, CDR1 is SGHVS and CDR2 FQNEAQ.

The genes are TRBV15 and TRBJ2-3; 8 nucleotides match TRBD2. The germline V gene has CDR1 LNHNV and CDR2 YYDKDF (reference sequence). Germline trimming cut 0 bases from V and 7 bases from J; bases unmatched to any gene: 9. CDR3 length: 16 residues. CDR3 sequence (DNA): TGTGCCACCAGCAGAGATCGGGCAAGCGGGAGTAATACGCAGTATTTT. Its protein is CATSRDRASGSNTQYF.

The chain has TRBV7-9 and TRBJ2-3; TRBD2 is a possible D gene (7 bases). CDR1 and CDR2 from the germline V gene are SEHNR and FQNEAQ (reference sequence). Trimming removed 7 bases from V and 5 bases from J, with 13 bases in between. The CDR3 is 13 amino acids. DNA for the CDR3: TGTGCCAGCACTAGGGGGGGAAGAGATACGCAGTATTTT. Translation: CASTRGGRDTQYF.

The chain uses TRBV28 and TRBJ2-7; TRBD2 is a possible D gene (6 bases). The germline CDR1 and CDR2 sequences are MDHEN and SYDVKM. The V end was cut by 5 bases, the J end by 0 bases, with 8 bases between. This CDR3 spans 13 amino acids. CDR3 amino acids: CASSRGSSYEQYF. The CDR3 DNA reads TGTGCCAGCAGTCGGGGGAGCTCCTACGAGCAGTACTTC.

The J gene is TRBJ1-6, the V gene TRBV7-9; D is ambiguous. The V and J ends lost 5 bases and 6 bases respectively, with 8 bases between them. The CDR3 sequence is 13 residues long. From germline, CDR1 is SEHNR and CDR2 FQNEAQ (reference sequence). The CDR3 loop reads CASSPLPNSPLHF. CDR3 nucleotide sequence: TGTGCCAGCAGCCCCCTACCTAATTCACCCCTCCACTTT.

The rearrangement joins TRBV19 to TRBJ2-3; no clear D. V gave up 6 bases and J gave up 4 bases, with 17 bases separating them. The V gene's germline CDR1 is LNHDA and CDR2 SQIVND (reference sequence). The CDR3 runs 15 residues. The CDR3 protein is CASSSNPTVADTQYF. CDR3 coding DNA: TGTGCCAGTAGCTCAAACCCCACAGTTGCAGATACGCAGTATTTT.

The chain couples TRBV5-6 to TRBJ1-5; TRBD1 might be the D (6 bases). Trimming took 4 bases from V and 0 from J, leaving 14 bases between them. Germline-derived CDR1 and CDR2 are SGHDT and YYEEEE. The CDR3 loop spans 16 amino acids. CDR3 in DNA: TGTGCCAGCAGCCTGCGGGGGGGGCCTAGCAATCAGCCCCAGCATTTT. It translates to CASSLRGGPSNQPQHF.

A single count supports this clone. This chain links TRBV13 with TRBJ1-2; 9 bases fit TRBD1. Trimming at V came to 5 bases and at J to 6 bases, leaving 7 bases not matched to a gene. The CDR3 length is 14 residues. Per the germline V gene, CDR1 is PRHDT and CDR2 is FYEKMQ (reference sequence). The CDR3 loop is CASSTVGQGDGYTF. CDR3 nucleotide sequence: TGTGCCAGCAGCACCGTGGGACAGGGTGATGGCTACACCTTC.

This chain links TRBV7-9 with TRBJ2-2; 9 positions agree with TRBD1. The J segment lost 6 bases and the V segment lost 5 bases, leaving 7 bases of the junction unmatched. The CDR3 length is 15 residues. Germline V gives CDR1 SEHNR, CDR2 FQNEAQ (reference sequence). CDR3 sequence (DNA): TGTGCCAGCAGCCCTGGGACAGGGTACCCCGGGGAGCTGTTTTTT. Residues: CASSPGTGYPGELFF.

This chain links TRBV7-3 with TRBJ1-3; TRBD1 aligns across 11 bases. From germline, CDR1 is SGHTA and CDR2 FQGTGA. V lost 4 bases and J lost 4; bases outside the gene matches: 3. The CDR3 has 15 amino acids. The CDR3 spells CASSSGTGGGNTIYF. The CDR3 DNA sequence: TGTGCCAGCAGCTCTGGGACAGGGGGAGGAAACACCATATATTTT.

The V gene is TRBV2, the J gene TRBJ1-6; 8 nucleotides align to TRBD1. The CDR3 is 14 amino acids. CDR1 SNHLY and CDR2 FYNNEI come from the germline V gene. V lost 4 bases, J lost 8 bases, and 4 bases stayed unmatched. The CDR3 nucleotides are TGTGCCAGCAGTGGGGCAGGGGGCGATTCACCCCTCCACTTT. Encoded protein: CASSGAGGDSPLHF.

The rearrangement joins TRBV28 to TRBJ1-2, with D possibly matching TRBD1 (5 bases). The V gene's germline CDR1 is MDHEN and CDR2 SYDVKM. The CDR3 has 13 amino acids. Trimming pared 8 bases from V and 2 bases from J, leaving 12 bases between. This chain's CDR3 is CASVFGGNYGYTF. In DNA, the CDR3 is TGTGCCAGCGTCTTTGGGGGGAACTATGGCTACACCTTC.

This chain uses TRBV2 with TRBJ1-1; maybe TRBD1 (5 bases). The ends were cut back, 0 bases at V and 4 bases at J, with 6 bases in the middle. CDR3 length equals 13 residues. CDR1 and CDR2 from the germline V gene are SNHLY and FYNNEI. The CDR3 nucleotides read TGTGCCAGCAGTGAAGCTACAGGCACTGAAGCTTTCTTT. It encodes CASSEATGTEAFF.

This clone was seen a handful of times. This chain links TRBV5-1 with TRBJ2-7, with TRBD1 matching 10 bases. Looked up from germline, CDR1 is SGHRS and CDR2 is YFSETQ. V lost 0 bases, J lost 4 bases, and 4 bases stayed unmatched. CDR3 size: 15 residues. In DNA form, the CDR3 reads TGCGCCAGCAGCTTGGGGGGACAGGGGACGTACGAGCAGTACTTC. Translation: CASSLGGQGTYEQYF.

The chain uses TRBV2 and TRBJ2-7; D may be TRBD1 (5 bases). Germline CDR1 is SNHLY and CDR2 is FYNNEI. Trimming took off 7 bases at V and 2 bases at J, with 12 bases between the two ends. This CDR3 comprises 13 residues. CDR3 bases: TGTGCCAGCACCCAGGGATTGGCCTACGAGCAGTACTTC. The encoded protein is CASTQGLAYEQYF.

V is TRBV3-1 (or the pseudogene TRBV3-2) and J is TRBJ2-4; TRBD2 is a possible D gene (5 bases). CDR3 length: 14 residues. V shed 7 bases and J shed 7 bases, with 17 bases lying between them. Germline CDR1 LGHDT, CDR2 YNNKEL (reference sequence). CDR3 region: CASTPDSSRNIQYF. CDR3 bases: TGTGCCAGCACCCCGGACTCATCGAGGAACATTCAGTACTTC.

The sample holds a few counts of this clone. The same CDR3 also results from other DNA sequences found in this sample. The chain has TRBV7-2 and TRBJ2-7; possibly TRBD2 for D (6 bases). This CDR3 region has 15 residues. Germline V gene data show CDR1 as SGHTA and CDR2 as FQGNSA. Trimming took 5 bases from V and 2 from J, leaving 16 bases between them. The CDR3 DNA sequence: TGTGCCAGCAGCCCCAGCCGGGAGCGGACCTACGAGCAGTACTTC. Protein: CASSPSRERTYEQYF.

V and J are TRBV3-1 (or the pseudogene TRBV3-2) and TRBJ1-2; D is possibly TRBD1 (5 bases). CDR1 LGHDT and CDR2 YNNKEL come from the germline V gene (reference sequence). This CDR3 comprises 14 residues. V lost 8 bases to trimming and J lost 4 bases, with 17 bases between them. In nucleotides, the CDR3 is TGTGCCAGCGGATATCATCAGGGAAGCTATGGCTACACCTTC. The encoded protein is CASGYHQGSYGYTF.

This chain uses TRBV30 with TRBJ2-7; D is perhaps TRBD2 (5 bases). The V end was cut by 2 bases, the J end by 4 bases, with 12 bases between. The CDR3 length is 13 residues. CDR1 and CDR2 from the germline V gene are GTSNPN and SVGIG (reference sequence). DNA for the CDR3: TGTGCCTGGAGTCCTCCCCCGGGGTACGAGCAGTACTTC. Amino acids: CAWSPPPGYEQYF.